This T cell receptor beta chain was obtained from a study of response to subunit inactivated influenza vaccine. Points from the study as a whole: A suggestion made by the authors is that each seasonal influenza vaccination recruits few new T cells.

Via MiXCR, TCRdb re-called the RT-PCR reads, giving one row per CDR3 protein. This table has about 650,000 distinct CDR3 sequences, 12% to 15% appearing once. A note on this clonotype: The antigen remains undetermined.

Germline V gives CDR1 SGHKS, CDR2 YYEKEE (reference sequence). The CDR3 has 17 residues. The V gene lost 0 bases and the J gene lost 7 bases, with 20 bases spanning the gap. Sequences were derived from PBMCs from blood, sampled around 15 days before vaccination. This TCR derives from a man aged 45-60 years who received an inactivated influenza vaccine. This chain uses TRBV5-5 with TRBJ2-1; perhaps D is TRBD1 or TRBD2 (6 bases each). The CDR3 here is CASSLAGGGARGNEQFF. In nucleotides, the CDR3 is TGTGCCAGCAGCTTGGCCGGAGGGGGAGCAAGGGGTAATGAGCAGTTCTTC.